The rows below give T cell receptor beta chains drawn from one sample of a study of HIV-infected children after antiretroviral therapy interruption. TCRdb itself ran the 3' RACE reads through MiXCR, one entry per CDR3 protein. The data contain fewer than 7,500 distinct CDR3 sequences, around a sixth of them singletons. The specimen comprised CD45RO+ CD8+ T cells from PBMCs, pooled from several time points, sampled from a donor given antiretroviral therapy, either interrupted or continuous. Every receptor here comes from a pool of human donors with HIV. CDR3s include the opening cysteine and the closing phenylalanine or tryptophan. Fields, in order: CDR3 length, J gene, D gene, clone size, V gene, CDR3 protein, CDR3 DNA. D genes are given only for firm matches. Clone size is stated in some rows and not others, as once, few, many or a class when expanded.

len: 16
j_gene: TRBJ2-1
d_gene: TRBD1
abundance: many
v_gene: TRBV28
CDR3aa: CASSQARDRSYNEQFF
CDR3nt: TGTGCCAGCAGCCAGGCCCGGGACAGATCTTACAATGAGCAGTTCTTC

len: 16
j_gene: TRBJ2-3
d_gene: NA
abundance: NA
v_gene: TRBV18
CDR3aa: CASSPPVVALTDTQYF
CDR3nt: TGTGCCAGCTCACCACCCGTAGTAGCCCTCACAGATACGCAGTATTTT

len: 13
j_gene: TRBJ1-1
d_gene: NA
abundance: many
v_gene: TRBV12-3/TRBV12-4
CDR3aa: CASSLTGFPEAFF
CDR3nt: TGTGCCAGCAGCTTAACAGGGTTCCCTGAAGCTTTCTTT

len: 16
j_gene: TRBJ2-1
d_gene: TRBD2
abundance: once
v_gene: TRBV11-2
CDR3aa: CASSHLAGDSGDEQFF
CDR3nt: TGTGCCAGCAGCCATCTAGCGGGAGATTCAGGGGATGAGCAGTTCTTC

len: 14
j_gene: TRBJ1-3
d_gene: TRBD1
abundance: few
v_gene: TRBV12-3/TRBV12-4
CDR3aa: CASSFRTGGETIYF
CDR3nt: TGTGCCAGCAGTTTTCGGACAGGAGGAGAAACCATATATTTT

len: 17
j_gene: TRBJ2-1
d_gene: NA
abundance: many
v_gene: TRBV27
CDR3aa: CASSGIRRSNSYNEQFF
CDR3nt: TGTGCCAGCAGTGGGATAAGACGGAGTAACTCCTACAATGAGCAGTTCTTC

len: 13
j_gene: TRBJ1-1
d_gene: NA
abundance: few
v_gene: TRBV6-1
CDR3aa: CASRAGLGTEAFF
CDR3nt: TGTGCCAGCCGTGCAGGGTTGGGCACTGAAGCTTTCTTT

len: 14
j_gene: TRBJ2-7
d_gene: NA
abundance: many
v_gene: TRBV3-1
CDR3aa: CASSQKGSSYEQYF
CDR3nt: TGTGCCAGCAGCCAAAAGGGTAGCTCCTACGAGCAGTACTTC

len: 14
j_gene: TRBJ2-6
d_gene: NA
abundance: medium-sized
v_gene: TRBV20-1
CDR3aa: CSAQSLTGANVLTF
CDR3nt: TGCAGTGCCCAATCGTTAACTGGGGCCAACGTCCTGACTTTC

len: 17
j_gene: TRBJ2-1
d_gene: TRBD2
abundance: many
v_gene: TRBV7-9
CDR3aa: CASTLYGGGPYYNEQFF
CDR3nt: TGTGCCAGCACCTTATACGGGGGAGGGCCGTACTACAATGAGCAGTTCTTC

len: 15
j_gene: TRBJ2-3
d_gene: NA
abundance: medium-sized
v_gene: TRBV20-1
CDR3aa: CSARNRAGFTDTQYF
CDR3nt: TGCAGTGCTAGGAATAGAGCAGGGTTCACAGATACGCAGTATTTT

len: 13
j_gene: TRBJ1-1
d_gene: NA
abundance: many
v_gene: TRBV15
CDR3aa: CATSRAQGTEAFF
CDR3nt: TGTGCCACCAGCAGAGCACAGGGAACTGAAGCTTTCTTT

len: 15
j_gene: TRBJ2-3
d_gene: NA
abundance: many
v_gene: TRBV11-2
CDR3aa: CASSKGLMSTDTQYF
CDR3nt: TGTGCCAGCAGCAAGGGACTGATGTCCACAGATACGCAGTATTTT

len: 12
j_gene: TRBJ1-6
d_gene: NA
abundance: many
v_gene: TRBV11-2
CDR3aa: CASSLPGSPLHF
CDR3nt: TGTGCCAGCAGCCTCCCCGGTTCACCCCTCCACTTT

len: 16
j_gene: TRBJ2-2
d_gene: NA
abundance: medium-sized
v_gene: TRBV27
CDR3aa: CASSLLGFANTGELFF
CDR3nt: TGTGCCAGCAGTTTATTAGGGTTCGCGAACACCGGGGAGCTGTTTTTT

len: 14
j_gene: TRBJ2-7
d_gene: TRBD1
abundance: many
v_gene: TRBV28
CDR3aa: CASSTTGGTYEQYF
CDR3nt: TGTGCCAGCAGTACGACAGGGGGAACCTACGAGCAGTACTTC

len: 16
j_gene: TRBJ2-1
d_gene: TRBD2
abundance: many
v_gene: TRBV7-2
CDR3aa: CASSLASGGGYNEQFF
CDR3nt: TGTGCCAGCAGCTTAGCCTCGGGCGGGGGTTACAATGAGCAGTTCTTC

len: 15
j_gene: TRBJ2-7
d_gene: TRBD2
abundance: many
v_gene: TRBV7-8
CDR3aa: CASSLLAGGPKEQYF
CDR3nt: TGTGCCAGCAGCCTATTAGCGGGAGGGCCGAAAGAGCAGTACTTC

len: 15
j_gene: TRBJ2-2
d_gene: TRBD2
abundance: many
v_gene: TRBV11-3
CDR3aa: CASSLGGRANGELFF
CDR3nt: TGTGCCAGCAGCTTAGGCGGGAGGGCCAACGGGGAGCTGTTTTTT

len: 15
j_gene: TRBJ2-4
d_gene: NA
abundance: few
v_gene: TRBV24-1
CDR3aa: CATREHDRAKNIQYF
CDR3nt: TGTGCCACCAGGGAACATGACAGGGCCAAAAACATTCAGTACTTC

len: 17
j_gene: TRBJ2-7
d_gene: NA
abundance: medium-sized
v_gene: TRBV20-1
CDR3aa: CSARDPRGGDGSYEQYF
CDR3nt: TGCAGTGCTAGAGATCCCCGAGGGGGAGACGGCTCCTACGAGCAGTACTTC

len: 17
j_gene: TRBJ2-2
d_gene: NA
abundance: many
v_gene: TRBV7-9
CDR3aa: CASSLTSRYMNTGELFF
CDR3nt: TGTGCCAGCAGCTTAACGAGCAGATATATGAACACCGGGGAGCTGTTTTTT

len: 15
j_gene: TRBJ1-5
d_gene: TRBD1
abundance: medium-sized
v_gene: TRBV12-3/TRBV12-4
CDR3aa: CASGRDRESNQPQHF
CDR3nt: TGTGCCAGCGGCCGGGACAGGGAGAGCAATCAGCCCCAGCATTTT

len: 14
j_gene: TRBJ2-1
d_gene: NA
abundance: many
v_gene: TRBV19
CDR3aa: CASSMDQDYNEQFF
CDR3nt: TGTGCCAGTAGTATGGACCAGGACTACAATGAGCAGTTCTTC

len: 12
j_gene: TRBJ1-2
d_gene: NA
abundance: many
v_gene: TRBV6-6
CDR3aa: CASSPGRYGYTF
CDR3nt: TGTGCCAGCAGTCCGGGGCGGTATGGCTACACCTTC

len: 15
j_gene: TRBJ2-7
d_gene: TRBD1
abundance: medium-sized
v_gene: TRBV6-1
CDR3aa: CASRSGTGISYEQYF
CDR3nt: TGTGCCAGCAGATCCGGGACAGGGATCTCCTACGAGCAGTACTTC

len: 17
j_gene: TRBJ2-1
d_gene: TRBD2
abundance: many
v_gene: TRBV6-4
CDR3aa: CASSDSSGTSGGNEQFF
CDR3nt: TGTGCCAGCAGTGACTCTTCCGGGACTAGCGGAGGAAATGAGCAGTTCTTC

len: 15
j_gene: TRBJ1-5
d_gene: NA
abundance: many
v_gene: TRBV28
CDR3aa: CASSVRDTPTRPQHF
CDR3nt: TGTGCCAGCAGTGTCCGGGACACTCCAACTCGGCCCCAGCATTTT

len: 15
j_gene: TRBJ2-5
d_gene: TRBD1
abundance: many
v_gene: TRBV4-1
CDR3aa: CASSLQDRDGETQYF
CDR3nt: TGCGCCAGCAGCCTCCAGGACAGGGATGGAGAGACCCAGTACTTC

len: 14
j_gene: TRBJ1-4
d_gene: NA
abundance: many
v_gene: TRBV19
CDR3aa: CASSMRGTNEKLFF
CDR3nt: TGTGCCAGTAGTATGAGGGGGACTAATGAAAAACTGTTTTTT

len: 15
j_gene: TRBJ1-1
d_gene: NA
abundance: many
v_gene: TRBV2
CDR3aa: CASTRMTGGFTEAFF
CDR3nt: TGTGCCAGCACTAGAATGACAGGAGGGTTCACTGAAGCTTTCTTT

len: 17
j_gene: TRBJ1-4
d_gene: NA
abundance: many
v_gene: TRBV7-3
CDR3aa: CASTERPRGTENEKLFF
CDR3nt: TGTGCCAGCACCGAAAGACCCCGAGGGACGGAGAATGAAAAACTGTTTTTT

len: 14
j_gene: TRBJ2-7
d_gene: NA
abundance: many
v_gene: TRBV19
CDR3aa: CASSIRGPPYEQYF
CDR3nt: TGTGCCAGTAGTATCAGAGGGCCCCCCTACGAGCAGTACTTC

len: 16
j_gene: TRBJ1-5
d_gene: NA
abundance: many
v_gene: TRBV7-2
CDR3aa: CASSLRGRGGNQPQHF
CDR3nt: TGTGCCAGCAGCTTGCGGGGGCGGGGAGGCAATCAGCCCCAGCATTTT

len: 12
j_gene: TRBJ2-1
d_gene: NA
abundance: many
v_gene: TRBV20-1
CDR3aa: CSAPNWHNEQFF
CDR3nt: TGCAGTGCGCCGAACTGGCACAATGAGCAGTTCTTC

len: 15
j_gene: TRBJ2-1
d_gene: NA
abundance: many
v_gene: TRBV12-3/TRBV12-4
CDR3aa: CASSFLRTFYNEQFF
CDR3nt: TGTGCCAGCAGTTTTTTAAGAACATTCTACAATGAGCAGTTCTTC

len: 16
j_gene: TRBJ2-4
d_gene: TRBD1
abundance: many
v_gene: TRBV19
CDR3aa: CASTLEGGGSKNIQYF
CDR3nt: TGTGCCAGTACCCTAGAAGGGGGCGGGTCCAAAAACATTCAGTACTTC

len: 16
j_gene: TRBJ2-7
d_gene: NA
abundance: many
v_gene: TRBV12-3/TRBV12-4
CDR3aa: CASSSLTGFNSYEQYF
CDR3nt: TGTGCCAGCAGTTCCCTAACAGGGTTCAACTCCTACGAGCAGTACTTC

len: 14
j_gene: TRBJ2-7
d_gene: TRBD1
abundance: medium-sized
v_gene: TRBV13
CDR3aa: CASTLTGGFEEQYF
CDR3nt: TGTGCCAGCACGCTGACAGGGGGCTTTGAAGAGCAGTACTTC

len: 12
j_gene: TRBJ2-7
d_gene: NA
abundance: NA
v_gene: TRBV28
CDR3aa: CASSLQGYEQYF
CDR3nt: TGTGCCAGCAGTTTACAGGGCTACGAGCAGTACTTC

len: 13
j_gene: TRBJ2-1
d_gene: TRBD2
abundance: large
v_gene: TRBV7-9
CDR3aa: CASSLGLVGEQFF
CDR3nt: TGTGCCAGCAGCCTGGGACTAGTCGGTGAGCAGTTCTTC

len: 16
j_gene: TRBJ1-2
d_gene: NA
abundance: many
v_gene: TRBV3-1
CDR3aa: CASSQEAGSPRRGYTF
CDR3nt: TGTGCCAGCAGCCAAGAGGCAGGGTCGCCGAGACGTGGCTACACCTTC

len: 15
j_gene: TRBJ1-1
d_gene: NA
abundance: once
v_gene: TRBV11-2
CDR3aa: CASSPRQVMNTEAFF
CDR3nt: TGTGCCAGCAGCCCACGACAGGTTATGAACACTGAAGCTTTCTTT

len: 15
j_gene: TRBJ2-1
d_gene: TRBD1
abundance: many
v_gene: TRBV19
CDR3aa: CATCRGQGRWNEQFF
CDR3nt: TGTGCCACCTGCAGGGGACAGGGTCGTTGGAATGAGCAGTTCTTC

len: 14
j_gene: TRBJ1-1
d_gene: TRBD1
abundance: medium-sized
v_gene: TRBV6-6
CDR3aa: CASSPRQGATEAFF
CDR3nt: TGTGCCAGCAGTCCTCGACAGGGGGCTACTGAAGCTTTCTTT

len: 15
j_gene: TRBJ1-5
d_gene: NA
abundance: once
v_gene: TRBV4-1
CDR3aa: CASSQRVISNQPQHF
CDR3nt: TGCGCCAGCAGTCAGAGGGTCATTAGCAATCAGCCCCAGCATTTT

len: 18
j_gene: TRBJ2-6
d_gene: TRBD1
abundance: medium-sized
v_gene: TRBV5-4
CDR3aa: CASSYSGTESTGANVLTF
CDR3nt: TGTGCCAGCAGCTACTCCGGGACAGAATCCACTGGGGCCAACGTCCTGACTTTC

len: 19
j_gene: TRBJ1-5
d_gene: NA
abundance: medium-sized
v_gene: TRBV6-2/TRBV6-3
CDR3aa: CASSYPIGESGSSNQPQHF
CDR3nt: TGTGCCAGCAGTTACCCCATCGGCGAGTCGGGGTCTAGCAATCAGCCCCAGCATTTT

len: 14
j_gene: TRBJ2-7
d_gene: TRBD1
abundance: medium-sized
v_gene: TRBV6-2/TRBV6-3
CDR3aa: CASSYSTGGYEQYF
CDR3nt: TGTGCCAGCAGTTACTCGACAGGGGGCTACGAGCAGTACTTC

len: 13
j_gene: TRBJ1-5
d_gene: NA
abundance: many
v_gene: TRBV19
CDR3aa: CASSRGPDQPQHF
CDR3nt: TGTGCCAGTAGTCGGGGTCCCGATCAGCCCCAGCATTTT

len: 15
j_gene: TRBJ2-1
d_gene: TRBD2
abundance: few
v_gene: TRBV7-3
CDR3aa: CASSPSSGPYNEQFF
CDR3nt: TGTGCCAGCAGCCCCTCTAGCGGGCCATACAATGAGCAGTTCTTC

len: 15
j_gene: TRBJ2-7
d_gene: TRBD1
abundance: few
v_gene: TRBV10-3
CDR3aa: CAISESTGGVGEQYF
CDR3nt: TGTGCCATCAGTGAGTCAACAGGGGGAGTGGGCGAGCAGTACTTC

len: 18
j_gene: TRBJ1-1
d_gene: TRBD1
abundance: many
v_gene: TRBV12-3/TRBV12-4
CDR3aa: CASSFQKGAGQQGVVAFF
CDR3nt: TGTGCCAGCAGCTTCCAGAAGGGCGCGGGACAGCAAGGCGTGGTAGCTTTCTTT

len: 13
j_gene: TRBJ2-2
d_gene: TRBD1
abundance: once
v_gene: TRBV29-1
CDR3aa: CSVDRDATGELFF
CDR3nt: TGCAGCGTCGACAGGGACGCCACCGGGGAGCTGTTTTTT

len: 17
j_gene: TRBJ2-1
d_gene: TRBD2
abundance: many
v_gene: TRBV11-1
CDR3aa: CASSFSGTRSSYNEQFF
CDR3nt: TGTGCCAGCAGCTTCAGCGGGACCCGGAGCTCCTACAATGAGCAGTTCTTC

len: 15
j_gene: TRBJ2-1
d_gene: NA
abundance: many
v_gene: TRBV6-5
CDR3aa: CASSSREVTYNEQFF
CDR3nt: TGTGCCAGCAGTTCCCGGGAAGTAACCTACAATGAGCAGTTCTTC

len: 13
j_gene: TRBJ1-3
d_gene: NA
abundance: NA
v_gene: TRBV9
CDR3aa: CASSEDGGNTIYF
CDR3nt: TGTGCCAGCAGCGAGGACGGTGGAAACACCATATATTTT

len: 15
j_gene: TRBJ2-7
d_gene: TRBD2
abundance: medium-sized
v_gene: TRBV20-1
CDR3aa: CSASLAGTSGTGQYF
CDR3nt: TGCAGTGCAAGCTTGGCCGGGACTAGCGGAACCGGGCAGTACTTC

len: 15
j_gene: TRBJ2-4
d_gene: TRBD1
abundance: many
v_gene: TRBV12-3/TRBV12-4
CDR3aa: CASSEDRGLGNIQYF
CDR3nt: TGTGCCAGCAGTGAGGACAGGGGGCTCGGAAACATTCAGTACTTC